This TCR beta chain was obtained from a study of cytomegalovirus exposure and HLA in healthy donors. This clone occurred once. The antigen remains undetermined. Study results and caveats: While the bulk of TCR sequences proved rare, some public TCRs turned up in many donors. Later analysis identified several of the most significant clusters that appeared linked to common viral pathogens. The likely origin of a cluster of highly shared sequence variants was a sequencing artifact.

The CDR3 consists of 15 residues. Germline V gene lookup returns CDR1 MNHEY and CDR2 SVGAGI. V was clipped by 7 bases and J by 1 base, with 16 bases between them. It was with 60 Vbeta and 13 Jbeta primers that the PCR ran. Sequenced by immunoSEQ multiplex PCR; TCRdb stores in-frame clones only, minus some. The data hold over 100,000 clones, with roughly two thirds observed a single time. The chain couples TRBV6-5 to TRBJ1-1, with D tentatively TRBD1 (5 bases). The TCR originated in a man between 40 and 49 years old in good health and CMV-seronegative. What was sequenced was PBMCs. As DNA, the CDR3 is TGTGCCAGCATGCGGGGCAGCCAATCGAACACTGAAGCTTTCTTT. It yields the protein CASMRGSQSNTEAFF.